Listed here is a single T cell receptor (beta chain). The record originates from a study of post-analysis software for immune sequencing data. Unique molecular identifiers were built into the TCR beta cDNA libraries. Input populations of roughly 0.95 to 10 million T cells gave rise to about 480,000 cDNA molecules. One entry per CDR3 protein results from TCRdb running MiXCR on the PCR reads. The profile shows 450,000 or so distinct CDR3 sequences, less than 45% of them singletons. The sample taken for sequencing was blood. The sequence derives from a girl aged 5 to 17 with multiple sclerosis.

The CDR3 nucleotides are TGTGCCAGCAGCTCAGCGGGAGGGCCGGTCAATGAGCAGTTCTTC. Protein product: CASSSAGGPVNEQFF. The V gene is TRBV7-3, the J gene TRBJ2-1, with TRBD2 matching over 10 bases. The CDR3 extends over 15 amino acids. Germline V gives CDR1 SGHTA, CDR2 FQGTGA. J lost 6 bases, V lost 4 bases, and 6 bases had no gene match.